The rows below give T cell receptor beta chains drawn from one sample of a study of OX40 agonist ivuxolimab in advanced cancers. Libraries were prepared by immunoSEQ multiplex PCR; TCRdb keeps only in-frame clonotypes and omits some of them. There are roughly 90,000 clones in the sample; 87% occur only once, and approximately 1.5% lies in the top ten. The sequencing here drew on CD4+ or CD8+ T cells sorted from blood, taken in a trial of the OX40 agonist ivuxolimab. Every receptor here comes from an adult with an advanced solid tumor such as melanoma, head and neck, liver or kidney cancer. CDR3s include the opening cysteine and the closing phenylalanine or tryptophan. The D gene is left open where the match is weak. Size tells how often a clone was seen (once, few, many) or the class of an expanded clone, and some rows leave it out.

clone size: -; D gene: -; J gene: TRBJ1-2; V gene: TRBV7-2; CDR3 DNA: TGTGCCAGCAGCCTGGATGCGGGGAACTATGGCTACACCTTC; CDR3 protein: CASSLDAGNYGYTF
clone size: -; D gene: -; J gene: TRBJ1-3; V gene: TRBV6-1; CDR3 DNA: TGTGCCCTACACGTCCCCGCTGGAAACACCATATATTTT; CDR3 protein: CALHVPAGNTIYF
clone size: -; D gene: TRBD1; J gene: TRBJ1-2; V gene: TRBV7-3; CDR3 DNA: TGTGCCAGCAGCGAGACAGGGGGCGTGGGTGGCTACACCTTC; CDR3 protein: CASSETGGVGGYTF
clone size: -; D gene: TRBD1; J gene: TRBJ2-1; V gene: TRBV5-1; CDR3 DNA: TGCGCCAGCAGCTTGGGACAGGGCAATGAGCAGTTCTTC; CDR3 protein: CASSLGQGNEQFF
clone size: -; D gene: -; J gene: TRBJ2-7; V gene: TRBV6-5; CDR3 DNA: TGTGCCAGCAGGGGGTCTATTACCTACGAGCAGTACTTC; CDR3 protein: CASRGSITYEQYF
clone size: -; D gene: -; J gene: TRBJ1-2; V gene: TRBV4-3; CDR3 DNA: TGCGCCAGCAGCCAAGGAATGGGTTCCTATGGCTACACCTTC; CDR3 protein: CASSQGMGSYGYTF
clone size: -; D gene: TRBD2; J gene: TRBJ2-7; V gene: TRBV7-3; CDR3 DNA: TGTGCCAGCAGCTCCAGCGGGATTCTAGACAGGCAGTACTTC; CDR3 protein: CASSSSGILDRQYF
clone size: -; D gene: -; J gene: TRBJ1-4; V gene: TRBV5-1; CDR3 DNA: TGCGCCAGCAGCGACGGGGGCGGGGGTGAAAAACTGTTTTTT; CDR3 protein: CASSDGGGGEKLFF
clone size: -; D gene: -; J gene: TRBJ2-5; V gene: TRBV7-9; CDR3 DNA: TGTGCCAGCAGCACAAAAAACAGGGTAGAGACCCAGTACTTC; CDR3 protein: CASSTKNRVETQYF
clone size: -; D gene: TRBD1; J gene: TRBJ2-7; V gene: TRBV7-6; CDR3 DNA: TGTGCCAGCAGCTTAGCGCAGGGGGCCGAGCAGTACTTC; CDR3 protein: CASSLAQGAEQYF
clone size: -; D gene: -; J gene: TRBJ1-2; V gene: TRBV2; CDR3 DNA: TGTGCCAGCAGTCTAGGACAAACCTATGGCTACACCTTC; CDR3 protein: CASSLGQTYGYTF
clone size: -; D gene: -; J gene: TRBJ2-2; V gene: TRBV14; CDR3 DNA: TGTGCCAGCAGCCAGAACAGGGTTGGGACCGGGGAGCTGTTTTTT; CDR3 protein: CASSQNRVGTGELFF
clone size: -; D gene: -; J gene: TRBJ1-5; V gene: TRBV6-1; CDR3 DNA: TGTGCCAGCAGTGGGGTTCAAGGGTTAGGCCAGCCCCAGCATTTT; CDR3 protein: CASSGVQGLGQPQHF
clone size: -; D gene: -; J gene: TRBJ2-3; V gene: TRBV11-2; CDR3 DNA: TGTGCCAGCAGCGACCTGGACCGGGTTTTAGCATATTTT; CDR3 protein: CASSDLDRVLAYF
clone size: -; D gene: TRBD2; J gene: TRBJ2-3; V gene: TRBV23-1; CDR3 DNA: TGCGCCAGCAGTCAAACTAGCGGGAGTCGACCAGATACGCAGTATTTT; CDR3 protein: CASSQTSGSRPDTQYF
clone size: -; D gene: -; J gene: TRBJ2-7; V gene: TRBV28; CDR3 DNA: TGTGCCAGCGGGCCAGGGGGCTCTAGCGGGACATTCTACGAGCAGTACTTC; CDR3 protein: CASGPGGSSGTFYEQYF
clone size: -; D gene: -; J gene: TRBJ2-7; V gene: TRBV6-5; CDR3 DNA: TGTGCCAGCAGCAACCGACAGGCCTACGAGCAGTACTTC; CDR3 protein: CASSNRQAYEQYF
clone size: -; D gene: -; J gene: TRBJ1-5; V gene: TRBV5-6; CDR3 DNA: TGTGCCAGCACCCTAGGGCCGGGGGAGAATCAGCCCCAGCATTTT; CDR3 protein: CASTLGPGENQPQHF
clone size: -; D gene: TRBD1; J gene: TRBJ1-4; V gene: TRBV9; CDR3 DNA: TGTGCCAGCAGCGTAGCCTCCGGACAGGTACCTGAAAAACTGTTTTTT; CDR3 protein: CASSVASGQVPEKLFF
clone size: -; D gene: TRBD1; J gene: TRBJ1-1; V gene: TRBV6-1; CDR3 DNA: TGTGCCAGCAGCCCGACAGGGGACACTGAAGCTTTCTTT; CDR3 protein: CASSPTGDTEAFF
clone size: -; D gene: -; J gene: TRBJ2-5; V gene: TRBV30; CDR3 DNA: TGTGCCTGGAGTAGGGAGGTCCAGTACTTC; CDR3 protein: CAWSREVQYF
clone size: -; D gene: -; J gene: TRBJ1-3; V gene: TRBV30; CDR3 DNA: TGTGCCTGGAGTCCCTTTGAGGGGAGTGGAAACACCATATATTTT; CDR3 protein: CAWSPFEGSGNTIYF
clone size: -; D gene: TRBD1; J gene: TRBJ1-4; V gene: TRBV6-1; CDR3 DNA: TGTGCCAGCAGTGGGACAGGGGCCTATAATGAAAAACTGTTTTTT; CDR3 protein: CASSGTGAYNEKLFF
clone size: -; D gene: TRBD2; J gene: TRBJ2-3; V gene: TRBV2; CDR3 DNA: TGTGCCAGCAGGGCCGGGACTAGCGACACAGATACGCAGTATTTT; CDR3 protein: CASRAGTSDTDTQYF
clone size: -; D gene: TRBD1; J gene: TRBJ1-4; V gene: TRBV27; CDR3 DNA: TGTGCCAGCAGTTTCTGGGACAGACGAAATGAAAAACTGTTTTTT; CDR3 protein: CASSFWDRRNEKLFF
clone size: -; D gene: TRBD1; J gene: TRBJ1-1; V gene: TRBV5-1; CDR3 DNA: TGCGCCAGCAGCTCTCGACAGGGGGAGTTTGTCACTGAAGCTTTCTTT; CDR3 protein: CASSSRQGEFVTEAFF
clone size: -; D gene: -; J gene: TRBJ2-3; V gene: TRBV18; CDR3 DNA: TGTGCCAGCTCACCACCGGCCAGCGGGACAGATACGCAGTATTTT; CDR3 protein: CASSPPASGTDTQYF
clone size: -; D gene: TRBD1; J gene: TRBJ2-5; V gene: TRBV30; CDR3 DNA: TGTGCCTGGAGGACAGGGCGCGAGACCCAGTACTTC; CDR3 protein: CAWRTGRETQYF
clone size: -; D gene: TRBD1; J gene: TRBJ1-3; V gene: TRBV9; CDR3 DNA: TGTGCCAGCAGCGTATCCCCGTCAGGGGGGAGCTCTGGAAACACCATATATTTT; CDR3 protein: CASSVSPSGGSSGNTIYF
clone size: -; D gene: -; J gene: TRBJ2-5; V gene: TRBV2; CDR3 DNA: TGTGCCAGCAGAGCAGACGGAGGAAACCAAGAGACCCAGTACTTC; CDR3 protein: CASRADGGNQETQYF
clone size: -; D gene: -; J gene: TRBJ2-3; V gene: TRBV4-1; CDR3 DNA: TGCGCCAGCAGCCTGGGAGATACGCAGTATTTT; CDR3 protein: CASSLGDTQYF
clone size: few; D gene: -; J gene: TRBJ2-5; V gene: TRBV5-1; CDR3 DNA: TGCGCCAGCAGCGGGGGGATAGCGGAGACCCAGTACTTC; CDR3 protein: CASSGGIAETQYF
clone size: -; D gene: -; J gene: TRBJ2-3; V gene: TRBV6-6; CDR3 DNA: TGTGCCAGCAGCCCGGGTGGAGATACGCAGTATTTT; CDR3 protein: CASSPGGDTQYF
clone size: -; D gene: TRBD1; J gene: TRBJ2-5; V gene: TRBV28; CDR3 DNA: TGTGCCAGCAGGCCACAGGGGCAGGGGAGTTGGACCCAGTACTTC; CDR3 protein: CASRPQGQGSWTQYF
clone size: -; D gene: -; J gene: TRBJ1-2; V gene: TRBV7-2; CDR3 DNA: TGTGCCAGCAGCTTAATCCCAGATCAGGGCTACACCTTC; CDR3 protein: CASSLIPDQGYTF
clone size: -; D gene: -; J gene: TRBJ2-5; V gene: TRBV7-2; CDR3 DNA: TGTGCCAGCAGCTTAGTGGTTGGCCCCCAAGAGACCCAGTACTTC; CDR3 protein: CASSLVVGPQETQYF
clone size: -; D gene: -; J gene: TRBJ2-7; V gene: TRBV7-9; CDR3 DNA: TGTGCCAGCAGCCTCACAGGAGAATCGGGCTACGAGCAGTACTTC; CDR3 protein: CASSLTGESGYEQYF
clone size: -; D gene: -; J gene: TRBJ2-3; V gene: TRBV30; CDR3 DNA: TGTGCCTGGAGTGTGGGGGGGCCCACAGATACGCAGTATTTT; CDR3 protein: CAWSVGGPTDTQYF
clone size: -; D gene: TRBD2; J gene: TRBJ2-2; V gene: TRBV4-1; CDR3 DNA: TGCGCCAGCAGCCAAGAGCCAAGCGGGAGGACCGGCGGGGAGCTGTTTTTT; CDR3 protein: CASSQEPSGRTGGELFF
clone size: -; D gene: TRBD1; J gene: TRBJ1-1; V gene: TRBV11-2; CDR3 DNA: TGTGCCAGCAGACCTGGCGACAGGGGGAACACTGAAGCTTTCTTT; CDR3 protein: CASRPGDRGNTEAFF
clone size: -; D gene: TRBD2; J gene: TRBJ2-7; V gene: TRBV10-3; CDR3 DNA: TGTGCCATCAGTCCGGGACTAGCGGGGGACTACTCCTACGAGCAGTACTTC; CDR3 protein: CAISPGLAGDYSYEQYF
clone size: -; D gene: -; J gene: TRBJ2-1; V gene: TRBV5-1; CDR3 DNA: TGCGCCAGCAGCTTGGATCGTCGGGGAACCTCCTACAATGAGCAGTTCTTC; CDR3 protein: CASSLDRRGTSYNEQFF
clone size: -; D gene: -; J gene: TRBJ2-5; V gene: TRBV5-1; CDR3 DNA: TGCGCCAGCAGCTTGGGTACTAGCAAAGGGACCCAGTACTTC; CDR3 protein: CASSLGTSKGTQYF